Presented here are 29 T cell receptor beta chains from one specimen sequenced in a study of radiation and T cells in renal cell carcinoma. Profiled with immunoSEQ multiplex PCR; TCRdb holds only in-frame clones, not every one. The table lists about 76,000 clones, 80% to 90% of them singletons. The time point was: blood 4 weeks post-SBRT, at nephrectomy. The treatment denotes: 15 Gy SBRT to primary tumor, nephrectomy 4 weeks later. This specimen was blood, taken from a patient whose treatment included radiotherapy and nephrectomy. These TCRs come from a woman in her sixties or seventies with renal cell carcinoma.

This chain connects TRBV11-2 to TRBJ2-5; TRBD1 aligns across 8 bases. The CDR3 sequence is 14 residues long. Germline V gene lookup returns CDR1 SGHAT and CDR2 FQNNGV. Trimming removed 5 bases from V and 5 bases from J; junction bases left unmatched: 7. The CDR3 DNA reads TGTGCCAGCAGCCCCGGACAGGGAACCGAGACCCAGTACTTC. Protein product: CASSPGQGTETQYF.

The rearrangement uses TRBV10-3 and TRBJ1-5, with D possibly matching TRBD1 (6 bases). V lost 10 bases and J 3 bases, leaving 16 bases between the germline ends. The CDR3 runs 14 residues. Germline V lookup: CDR1 ENHRY, CDR2 SYGVKD. The CDR3 DNA reads TGTGCCAGCGCCGGGACATCCGTCAATCAGCCCCAGCATTTT. It specifies CASAGTSVNQPQHF.

The chain links TRBV4-2 to TRBJ2-3; tentatively, D is TRBD2 (6 bases). CDR3 size: 14 residues. The germline gives CDR1 LGHNA, CDR2 YNFKEQ. The V end lost 4 bases, the J end lost 5 bases, and 13 bases lay between the germline ends. The CDR3 sequence is CASSPRTTLDTQYF. CDR3 bases: TGTGCCAGCAGCCCAAGGACTACCCTAGATACGCAGTATTTT.

CDR3 coding DNA: TGCGCCAGCAGCTCCCAGGGGGCCCCCGGGGAGCTGTTTTTT. This sequence encodes CASSSQGAPGELFF. The rearrangement uses TRBV5-1 and TRBJ2-2; TRBD1 agrees at 8 bases. The CDR3 has 14 amino acids. V trimming: 3 bases; J trimming: 6 bases; junction bases outside the gene matches: 4. Germline values: CDR1 SGHRS, CDR2 YFSETQ.

The genes are TRBV5-4 and TRBJ2-1; no reliable D call. The germline gives CDR1 SGHNT, CDR2 YYREEE (reference sequence). Trimming stripped 4 bases from V and 1 base from J, with 12 bases between. CDR3 length equals 15 residues. The CDR3 loop is CASSADPPSYNEQFF. In DNA form, the CDR3 reads TGTGCCAGCAGCGCTGACCCCCCGTCCTACAATGAGCAGTTCTTC. Supplemented by reference TRBV5-4 and TRBJ2-1, the full variable domain reads ETGVTQSPTHLIKTRGQQVTLRCSSQSGHNTVSWYQQALGQGPQFIFQYYREEENGRGNFPPRFSGLQFPNYSSELNVNALELDDSALYLCASSADPPSYNEQFFGPGTRLTVL.

The V and J genes are TRBV28 and TRBJ1-5; D remains unclear. Germline V gives CDR1 MDHEN, CDR2 SYDVKM. V was cut by 7 bases and J by 2 bases, with 6 bases left in between. This CDR3 has 12 amino acids. The CDR3 loop reads CASTVGNQPQHF. DNA for the CDR3: TGTGCCAGCACGGTGGGCAATCAGCCCCAGCATTTT.

The gene calls are TRBV19 and TRBJ1-2; D is perhaps TRBD1 (6 bases). Germline V CDR1 and CDR2: LNHDA, SQIVND (reference sequence). Trimming pared 3 bases from V and 2 bases from J, leaving 16 bases between. The CDR3 has 16 residues. The CDR3 reads CASSIGRGEGNYGYTF. The CDR3 nucleotides are TGTGCCAGTAGTATCGGCAGGGGAGAAGGGAACTATGGCTACACCTTC.

The chain uses TRBV2 and TRBJ2-1, with 8 bases aligning to TRBD2. The CDR3 extends over 16 amino acids. Trimming cost V 2 bases and J 3 bases; bases outside gene matches: 6. Germline V gene sequence: CDR1 SNHLY, CDR2 FYNNEI. CDR3 region: CASSESPGGSYNEQFF. In nucleotides, the CDR3 is TGTGCCAGCAGTGAAAGTCCGGGGGGGAGCTACAATGAGCAGTTCTTC.

The chain recombines TRBV28 with TRBJ1-2; D gene ambiguous. Trimming took off 10 bases at V and 3 bases at J, with 6 bases between the two ends. The germline V gene encodes CDR1 MDHEN and CDR2 SYDVKM. This CDR3 is built from 10 residues. The CDR3 loop reads CATTDYGYTF. The CDR3, as DNA: TGTGCCACCACGGACTATGGCTACACCTTC.

This chain connects TRBV6-5 to TRBJ1-5; a possible D gene is TRBD1 (5 bases). CDR3 length: 13 residues. Trimming stripped 6 bases from V and 5 bases from J, with 11 bases between. Germline CDR1 is MNHEY and CDR2 is SVGAGI. In nucleotides, the CDR3 is TGTGCCAGCAGCAACAGGATAGATCAGCCCCAGCATTTT. Protein: CASSNRIDQPQHF.

The chain joins TRBV6-1 to TRBJ2-3, with D tentatively TRBD1 (5 bases). Germline CDR1 MNHNS, CDR2 SASEGT. Trimming stripped 7 bases from V and 4 bases from J, with 12 bases between. The CDR3 contains 13 residues. CDR3 DNA: TGTGCCAGCACCGAAGGGGTACCAGATACGCAGTATTTT. Its protein product is CASTEGVPDTQYF.

This clone was detected once. The chain is built from TRBV2 and TRBJ1-1; D is ambiguous. Germline-derived CDR1 and CDR2 are SNHLY and FYNNEI. Trimming removed 7 bases at V and 1 base at J, with 10 bases between. The CDR3 runs 13 residues. The DNA of the CDR3 is TGTGCCAGCAAGAGGCCACAGAACACTGAAGCTTTCTTT. It specifies CASKRPQNTEAFF.

This clone was counted once. The chain joins TRBV5-5 to TRBJ1-2; TRBD1 aligns across 7 bases. Germline assignment: CDR1 SGHKS and CDR2 YYEKEE (reference sequence). The trim removed 4 bases at V and 4 bases at J, leaving 4 bases unmatched. The CDR3 is made up of 13 amino acids. The CDR3 here is CASSPWDSYGYTF. CDR3 coding DNA: TGTGCCAGCAGCCCTTGGGACAGCTATGGCTACACCTTC. The full variable domain, its missing parts supplied by reference TRBV5-5 and TRBJ1-2, is DAGVTQSPTHLIKTRGQQVTLRCSPISGHKSVSWYQQVLGQGPQFIFQYYEKEERGRGNFPDRFSARQFPNYSSELNVNALLLGDSALYLCASSPWDSYGYTFGSGTRLTVV.

The chain carries TRBV30 and TRBJ2-3; TRBD2 is a possible D gene (5 bases). The CDR3 totals 13 residues. CDR1 is GTSNPN and CDR2 is SVGIG in the germline V gene (reference sequence). V was cut by 2 bases and J by 2 bases, with 8 bases left in between. CDR3 nucleotide sequence: TGTGCCTGGAGTCGGGATAACACAGATACGCAGTATTTT. Translation: CAWSRDNTDTQYF.

This chain uses TRBV18 with TRBJ1-1; TRBD1 is a possible D gene (6 bases). Trimming removed 5 bases from V and 5 bases from J, with 9 bases in between. This CDR3 is built from 12 residues. From germline, CDR1 is KGHSH and CDR2 LQKENI. CDR3 protein: CASSTRGTEAFF. The CDR3 nucleotides are TGTGCCAGCTCAACCAGGGGTACTGAAGCTTTCTTT.

The chain uses TRBV29-1 and TRBJ1-2, with TRBD1 identical over 8 bases. Germline trimming cut 4 bases from V and 0 bases from J; bases unmatched to any gene: 1. Germline-derived CDR1 and CDR2 are SQVTM and ANQGSEA. The CDR3 totals 13 residues. This chain's CDR3 is CSVGTGTNYGYTF. Here the CDR3 DNA reads TGCAGCGTTGGGACAGGGACTAACTATGGCTACACCTTC.

V and J are TRBV5-1 and TRBJ1-2; D may be TRBD1 (5 bases). Deletions cut 0 bases from V and 8 bases from J, with 11 bases between. Germline assignment: CDR1 SGHRS and CDR2 YFSETQ. This CDR3 is 13 amino acids long. The DNA for the CDR3 is TGCGCCAGCAGCTTGGTCAGGGAAGGCGGCTACACCTTC. Translating gives CASSLVREGGYTF.

J is TRBJ1-2 and V is TRBV23-1; no reliable D call. TRBV23-1 is given ORF status, its function remaining uncertain. This CDR3 is built from 12 residues. Trimming pared 2 bases from V and 8 bases from J, leaving 9 bases between. The CDR3 reads CASSQVGCGYTF. CDR3 coding DNA: TGCGCCAGCAGTCAAGTGGGGTGCGGCTACACCTTC.

This chain uses TRBV7-2 with TRBJ1-5; 9 nucleotides agree with TRBD1. The CDR3 runs 15 residues. The germline CDR1 and CDR2 sequences are SGHTA and FQGNSA. The J segment lost 2 bases and the V segment lost 5 bases, leaving 4 bases of the junction unmatched. Here the CDR3 reads CASSDRQGGNQPQHF. The CDR3 nucleotides read TGTGCCAGCAGCGACCGACAGGGGGGCAATCAGCCCCAGCATTTT.

The chain has TRBV6-5 and TRBJ2-2; 10 nucleotides line up with TRBD2. Germline CDR1 is MNHEY and CDR2 is SVGAGI. This CDR3 region has 14 residues. The ends lost 5 bases at V and 7 bases at J; junction bases unmatched: 4. The CDR3 DNA reads as TGTGCCAGCAGTCGGACTAGCGGTGGCGGGGAGCTGTTTTTT. This translates into CASSRTSGGGELFF.

This chain uses TRBV4-3 with TRBJ2-2, with D hard to call. Trimming left V 1 base short and J 0 bases short, with 9 bases between. This CDR3 is 16 amino acids long. Germline lookup yields CDR1 LGHNA and CDR2 YSLEER. CDR3 loop: CASSQAGGSNTGELFF. CDR3 coding DNA: TGCGCCAGCAGCCAAGCTGGCGGATCGAACACCGGGGAGCTGTTTTTT.

V and J are TRBV6-5 and TRBJ2-3, with 8 bases aligning to TRBD2. This CDR3 region has 14 residues. V lost 4 bases to trimming and J lost 4 bases; unmatched junction nucleotides: 4. Germline V CDR1 and CDR2: MNHEY, SVGAGI. In nucleotides, the CDR3 is TGTGCCAGCAGTTCGGGACTAGGGGCAGATACGCAGTATTTT. Protein product: CASSSGLGADTQYF.

V gene TRBV28 combines with J gene TRBJ1-2; 9 bases align to TRBD1. The CDR3 is 13 residues long. Germline CDR1 and CDR2: MDHEN and SYDVKM. Unmatched junction bases numbered 3, after V lost 6 bases and J lost 4 bases. CDR3 DNA sequence: TGTGCCAGCAGGAAACAGGGGGCCTATGGCTACACCTTC. This sequence encodes CASRKQGAYGYTF.

The CDR3 loop is CASSPDQTSPLHF. The CDR3 nucleotides are TGTGCCAGCAGCCCGGACCAGACGTCACCCCTCCACTTT. V usage is TRBV5-6 and J usage is TRBJ1-6; D remains ambiguous. V lost 4 bases and J 10 bases, leaving 12 bases between the germline ends. The germline V gene encodes CDR1 SGHDT and CDR2 YYEEEE. This CDR3 has 13 amino acids.

This chain joins TRBV6-1 and TRBJ2-5; D possibly matches TRBD1 or TRBD2 (5 bases each). Between the trimmed V and J ends, which lost 1 base and 7 bases, there was a span of 10 bases. The CDR3 has 13 amino acids. Germline V lookup: CDR1 MNHNS, CDR2 SASEGT. CDR3 sequence: CASSEVTGGTQYF. CDR3 coding DNA: TGTGCCAGCAGTGAAGTTACAGGAGGGACCCAGTACTTC.

The rearrangement uses TRBV6-1 and TRBJ2-1, with 7 bases aligning to TRBD1. The germline CDR1 and CDR2 sequences are MNHNS and SASEGT. Trimming cost V 6 bases and J 0 bases; bases outside gene matches: 5. CDR3 length equals 15 residues. CDR3 DNA sequence: TGTGCCAGCAGCGTCGACAGGGTCTCCTACAATGAGCAGTTCTTC. Translation: CASSVDRVSYNEQFF.

This clone has just a few counts. The rearrangement joins TRBV4-2 to TRBJ1-5; 8 bases align to TRBD1. CDR1 and CDR2 (germline): LGHNA, YNFKEQ. CDR3 size: 16 residues. The junction had 4 bases not matched to a gene; V was cut back by 1 base and J by 2 bases. This CDR3 is CASSQAPGGGNQPQHF. CDR3 sequence (DNA): TGTGCCAGCAGCCAAGCACCAGGGGGCGGCAATCAGCCCCAGCATTTT.

This clone was recorded once. The CDR3 region is CAWSYTGRATEQFF. The CDR3 DNA reads as TGTGCCTGGAGTTATACGGGCAGGGCAACTGAGCAGTTCTTC. This sequence joins TRBV30 and TRBJ2-1; perhaps TRBD1 as D (5 bases). The CDR3 is 14 residues long. V was clipped by 2 bases and J by 9 bases, with 17 bases between them. Germline lookup yields CDR1 GTSNPN and CDR2 SVGIG (reference sequence).

This chain joins TRBV7-2 and TRBJ1-2; 10 nucleotides match TRBD1. The junction had 6 bases not matched to a gene; V was cut back by 1 base and J by 7 bases. Germline V CDR1 and CDR2: SGHTA, FQGNSA. The CDR3 is made up of 15 amino acids. The CDR3 DNA is TGTGCCAGCAGCTTAGAAGGGACAGGGGCCAGTGGCTACACCTTC. Protein sequence: CASSLEGTGASGYTF. The whole variable domain, remainder taken from reference TRBV7-2 and TRBJ1-2, is GAGVSQSPSNKVTEKGKDVELRCDPISGHTALYWYRQSLGQGLEFLIYFQGNSAPDKSGLPSDRFSAERTGGSVSTLTIQRTQQEDSAVYLCASSLEGTGASGYTFGSGTRLTVV.